Listed here are 5 T cell receptor beta chains from one sample, sequenced in a study of blood T cell repertoires in COVID-19. Sequencing used immunoSEQ multiplex PCR; TCRdb keeps in-frame clones, though not all of them. The table includes fewer than 250,000 clones, roughly 81% detected once. Material for sequencing was peripheral blood. The source of these receptors is a woman between 45 and 65 years old with active or convalescent COVID-19.

The chain employs TRBV5-5 and TRBJ1-2, with unresolved D. Germline assignment: CDR1 SGHKS and CDR2 YYEKEE (reference sequence). CDR3 length equals 14 residues. The ends were cut back, 7 bases at V and 0 bases at J, with 13 bases in the middle. In DNA form, the CDR3 reads TGTGCCAGCGGTGGCGGAGGATCTAACTATGGCTACACCTTC. Protein sequence: CASGGGGSNYGYTF.

The chain links TRBV5-8 to TRBJ1-2; tentative D call: TRBD1 (5 bases). This CDR3 is 14 amino acids long. CDR1 SGHTS and CDR2 YDEGEE come from the germline V gene. V lost 2 bases and J 0 bases, leaving 8 bases between the germline ends. In DNA form, the CDR3 reads TGTGCCAGCAGCTTAGACAGAGCTAACTATGGCTACACCTTC. It specifies CASSLDRANYGYTF.

The chain carries TRBV5-1 and TRBJ2-3; tentative D call: TRBD2 (5 bases). The V gene's germline CDR1 is SGHRS and CDR2 YFSETQ. Trimming removed 6 bases from V and 5 bases from J, with 16 bases in between. The CDR3 sequence is 14 residues long. In DNA, the CDR3 is TGCGCCAGCACCCCCTCGGGGTCAGGAGATACGCAGTATTTT. Its translation is CASTPSGSGDTQYF.

The chain uses TRBV6-5 and TRBJ1-4, with 7 bases matching TRBD1. The V gene's germline CDR1 is MNHEY and CDR2 SVGAGI. V shed 9 bases, J shed 5 bases, and the junction held 9 bases outside the gene matches. The CDR3 loop spans 14 amino acids. The CDR3: CASNPRGINEKLFF. For the CDR3, the DNA is TGTGCCAGTAACCCCAGGGGGATCAATGAAAAACTGTTTTTT.

The rearrangement links TRBV9 to TRBJ2-3, with D uncertain. Trimming removed 6 bases from V and 4 bases from J, with 12 bases in between. Germline values: CDR1 SGDLS, CDR2 YYNGEE. The CDR3 loop spans 13 amino acids. The CDR3 region has the DNA TGTGCCAGCAACGCAGAGGCCCCAGATACGCAGTATTTT. Translating gives CASNAEAPDTQYF.